The T cell receptor (beta chain) under discussion was sequenced for a study of cytotoxic CD8 clonotypes in ibrutinib-treated CLL. Study information: Following treatment for a median roughly twelve months, range 6 to 36, response samples were then taken.

Broader study findings: Ibrutinib response saw clonality rise, and progression saw it return toward baseline.

Trimming took 1 base from V and 6 from J, leaving 13 bases between them. The CDR3 sequence is 15 residues long. Germline loops: CDR1 SGHNT, CDR2 YENEEA. The protocol was immunoSEQ multiplex PCR, while the TCRdb copy is restricted to in-frame clones and leaves out a portion. The table shows 90,000 to 150,000 clones, with about 58% occurring only once. With regard to this clone: Its antigen is undetermined.

This sequence originates from a human donor with chronic lymphocytic leukemia. Sequenced here: PBMCs, sampled after 24 months of ibrutinib treatment. The rearrangement links TRBV11-3 to TRBJ2-1; maybe TRBD2 (6 bases). The CDR3 DNA follows: TGTGCCAGCAGCTTAGGAACTAGCAGCGGCAATGAGCAGTTCTTC. Residues: CASSLGTSSGNEQFF. The full variable domain, in which reference TRBV11-3 and TRBJ2-1 provide the parts outside the CDR3, is EAGVVQSPRYKIIEKKQPVAFWCNPISGHNTLYWYLQNLGQGPELLIRYENEEAVDDSQLPKDRFSAERLKGVDSTLKIQPAELGDSAVYLCASSLGTSSGNEQFFGPGTRLTVL.